The 24 T cell receptor beta chains presented below share a single source sample, sequenced in a study of T cell responses to AZD1222 COVID-19 vaccine. Using immunoSEQ multiplex PCR, the repertoire was profiled, and TCRdb retains in-frame clones only, with some absent. The sample lists some 130,000 clones, roughly nine tenths occurring once. This sample comprised peripheral blood, obtained on day 0 of AZD1222 vaccination. The source is an adult in good health.

The chain is built from TRBV27 and TRBJ2-1; 9 nucleotides match TRBD2. V lost 2 bases, J lost 5 bases, and 13 bases stayed unmatched. The CDR3 consists of 18 residues. Germline assignment: CDR1 MNHEY and CDR2 SMNVEV (reference sequence). The CDR3 is CASSLRSPLAGSNNEQFF. In DNA form, the CDR3 reads TGTGCCAGCAGTTTAAGGTCACCCCTAGCGGGAAGTAACAATGAGCAGTTCTTC.

This sequence joins TRBV27 and TRBJ2-2, with unresolved D. V lost 8 bases, J lost 4 bases, and 8 bases lay in between. The CDR3 spans 12 residues. CDR1 is MNHEY, CDR2 SMNVEV, per germline (reference sequence). The CDR3 nucleotides are TGTGCCAGCGCGAGGCTCACCGGGGAGCTGTTTTTT. Translation gives CASARLTGELFF.

The V gene is TRBV7-9, the J gene TRBJ1-5; no definite D call. This CDR3 spans 14 amino acids. The germline CDR1 and CDR2 sequences are SEHNR and FQNEAQ (reference sequence). V dropped 2 bases and J dropped 3 bases, with 8 bases sitting between them. In nucleotides, the CDR3 is TGTGCCAGCAGCTTATCGCCATCCAATCAGCCCCAGCATTTT. Protein sequence: CASSLSPSNQPQHF.

This clone was seen only once. This chain links TRBV10-3 with TRBJ1-2; a weak D match, TRBD1 (6 bases). The germline gives CDR1 ENHRY, CDR2 SYGVKD. The CDR3 runs 14 residues. The ends were cut back, 0 bases at V and 4 bases at J, with 9 bases in the middle. CDR3 in DNA: TGTGCCATCAGTGAGTCGACAGGCCCCTATGGCTACACCTTC. This gives the protein CAISESTGPYGYTF.

V is TRBV3-1 (or the pseudogene TRBV3-2) and J is TRBJ1-2; 11 nucleotides align to TRBD1. Looked up from germline, CDR1 is LGHDT and CDR2 is YNNKEL (reference sequence). The CDR3 spans 17 residues. V lost 1 base, J lost 8 bases, and 12 bases stayed unmatched. The CDR3 DNA is TGTGCCAGCAGCCAAGCTGGCGGACAGGGGGCTATGAAGGGCTACACCTTC. It is translated as CASSQAGGQGAMKGYTF.

The V gene is TRBV10-3, the J gene TRBJ2-7; 16 nucleotides match TRBD2. The trim removed 4 bases at V and 4 bases at J, leaving 7 bases unmatched. The length of the CDR3 is 17 residues. Germline loops: CDR1 ENHRY, CDR2 SYGVKD. The CDR3 DNA follows: TGTGCCATCAGTGCTTTGGGACTAGCGGGAGGGTATTACGAGCAGTACTTC. It encodes CAISALGLAGGYYEQYF.

V usage is TRBV6-5 and J usage is TRBJ2-4, with TRBD2 identical over 10 bases. The trim removed 6 bases at V and 3 bases at J, leaving 5 bases unmatched. Germline CDR1 MNHEY, CDR2 SVGAGI. This CDR3 region has 15 residues. The CDR3 protein is CASRTGLADKNIQYF. CDR3 in DNA: TGTGCCAGCAGAACCGGACTAGCGGACAAAAACATTCAGTACTTC.

Only one count was recorded for this clone. The chain links TRBV29-1 to TRBJ2-7; TRBD1 matches at 8 bases. The CDR3 extends over 12 amino acids. J was trimmed by 4 bases and V by 7 bases; bases with no gene match: 6. The germline CDR1 and CDR2 sequences are SQVTM and ANQGSEA. CDR3 bases: TGCAGCGCCCAGACAGGGGAATACGAGCAGTACTTC. Residues: CSAQTGEYEQYF.

This chain links TRBV5-4 with TRBJ2-3; 10 nucleotides match TRBD2. Looked up from germline, CDR1 is SGHNT and CDR2 is YYREEE (reference sequence). This CDR3 is built from 16 residues. The V and J ends lost 3 bases and 3 bases, in that order; junction bases with no gene match: 7. CDR3 sequence reads: CASSSDSGRRTDTQYF. The CDR3 DNA reads as TGTGCCAGCAGCTCCGATAGCGGGAGGCGTACAGATACGCAGTATTTT. Supplemented by reference TRBV5-4 and TRBJ2-3, the full variable domain reads ETGVTQSPTHLIKTRGQQVTLRCSSQSGHNTVSWYQQALGQGPQFIFQYYREEENGRGNFPPRFSGLQFPNYSSELNVNALELDDSALYLCASSSDSGRRTDTQYFGPGTRLTVL.

J is TRBJ2-2 and V is TRBV20-1; TRBD2 is a possible D gene (6 bases). The CDR3 has 11 amino acids. In germline, CDR1 is DFQATT, CDR2 SNEGSKA (reference sequence). V gave up 6 bases and J gave up 7 bases, with 9 bases separating them. CDR3 nucleotide sequence: TGCAGTGCCAGGGAGGACGGGGAGCTGTTTTTT. Translation gives CSAREDGELFF.

The chain is built from TRBV2 and TRBJ1-4; no firm D call. Germline lookup yields CDR1 SNHLY and CDR2 FYNNEI. V shed 3 bases and J shed 0 bases, with 8 bases lying between them. The CDR3 totals 15 residues. This chain's CDR3 is CASSELLATNEKLFF. The CDR3 DNA is TGTGCCAGCAGTGAGCTCCTAGCAACTAATGAAAAACTGTTTTTT.

This sequence joins TRBV15 and TRBJ2-3; 7 bases align to TRBD1. Germline lookup yields CDR1 LNHNV and CDR2 YYDKDF (reference sequence). This CDR3 comprises 15 residues. V lost 1 base, J lost 4 bases, and 5 bases stayed unmatched. The CDR3 DNA is TGTGCCACCAGCAGAGGGGACAGCTCGCCAGATACGCAGTATTTT. Translation gives CATSRGDSSPDTQYF.

This clone showed up just once. The CDR3 here is CASSPLQGGREKLFF. In nucleotides, the CDR3 is TGTGCCAGCAGTCCCCTACAGGGAGGGCGTGAAAAACTGTTTTTT. The genes are TRBV28 and TRBJ1-4; the D gene is possibly TRBD1 (6 bases). V dropped 5 bases and J dropped 7 bases, with 17 bases sitting between them. The CDR3 runs 15 residues. Germline loops: CDR1 MDHEN, CDR2 SYDVKM.

The V gene is TRBV19, the J gene TRBJ2-1, with D possibly being TRBD1 (8 bases). CDR1 is LNHDA and CDR2 is SQIVND in the germline V gene (reference sequence). Trimming cost V 5 bases and J 2 bases, with 16 bases left between them. This CDR3 contains 16 residues. For the CDR3, the DNA is TGTGCCAGTAGTCTTCACAGGGGGGGGGCCTACAATGAGCAGTTCTTC. It encodes CASSLHRGGAYNEQFF.

The CDR3 DNA is TGTGCCACCAGCAGAGTGGCCCTCCACTCGACCTCGAACACCGGGGAGCTGTTTTTT. As protein: CATSRVALHSTSNTGELFF. This chain uses TRBV15 with TRBJ2-2; D not resolved. The CDR3 consists of 19 residues. Trimming pared 1 base from V and 0 bases from J, leaving 18 bases between. The germline V gene encodes CDR1 LNHNV and CDR2 YYDKDF (reference sequence).

This chain uses TRBV29-1 with TRBJ1-1; D remains ambiguous. CDR1 and CDR2 from the germline V gene are SQVTM and ANQGSEA. Between the trimmed V and J ends, which lost 4 bases and 2 bases, there was a span of 11 bases. This CDR3 has 13 residues. CDR3 nucleotide sequence: TGCAGCGTTGGGAGGACGGGTAACACTGAAGCTTTCTTT. Translation: CSVGRTGNTEAFF.

The chain links TRBV2 to TRBJ2-2; tentative D call: TRBD2 (5 bases). From germline, CDR1 is SNHLY and CDR2 FYNNEI. The CDR3 is made up of 14 amino acids. V lost 6 bases and J 5 bases, leaving 13 bases between the germline ends. CDR3 coding DNA: TGTGCCAGCAGGGTCGCCCCGGGGACCGGGGAGCTGTTTTTT. Translation: CASRVAPGTGELFF.

This clone was counted once. The gene calls are TRBV11-2 and TRBJ2-7; 7 nucleotides align to TRBD2. V lost 4 bases, J lost 3 bases, and 9 bases stayed unmatched. The CDR3 has 15 residues. The V gene's germline CDR1 is SGHAT and CDR2 FQNNGV. This chain's CDR3 is CASSSRPSGGYEQYF. The DNA of the CDR3 is TGTGCCAGCAGCTCCCGACCTAGCGGAGGCTACGAGCAGTACTTC.

This sequence joins TRBV7-9 and TRBJ1-1; 7 nucleotides line up with TRBD1. Per germline, CDR1 SEHNR and CDR2 FQNEAQ (reference sequence). V shed 11 bases and J 1 base; nucleotides not matched to a gene: 4. The CDR3 is made up of 12 amino acids. CDR3 bases: TGTGCCCTGGGACAGAGGAACACTGAAGCTTTCTTT. Amino acid sequence: CALGQRNTEAFF.

The chain recombines TRBV9 with TRBJ2-3; perhaps D is TRBD1 or TRBD2 (5 bases each). V lost 3 bases to trimming and J lost 3 bases, with 14 bases between them. CDR1 and CDR2 from the germline V gene are SGDLS and YYNGEE. The CDR3 extends over 15 amino acids. The CDR3 region is CASSAGTLGTDTQYF. CDR3 sequence (DNA): TGTGCCAGCAGCGCCGGGACCCTCGGAACAGATACGCAGTATTTT.

The gene calls are TRBV6-5 and TRBJ2-7; D not resolved. V dropped 11 bases and J dropped 3 bases, with 14 bases sitting between them. Germline V gives CDR1 MNHEY, CDR2 SVGAGI. The CDR3 spans 12 residues. The CDR3 DNA reads TGTGCCGCACAAGACTCAAACTACGAGCAGTACTTC. As protein: CAAQDSNYEQYF.

The V gene is TRBV4-1, the J gene TRBJ1-2, with D possibly TRBD1 on 5 matching bases. Germline assignment: CDR1 MGHRA and CDR2 YSYEKL. The V end was cut by 4 bases, the J end by 1 base, with 13 bases between. CDR3 length: 15 residues. The CDR3 coding sequence is TGCGCCAGCAGCCCCTCGACAGTTTTTAACTATGGCTACACCTTC. Its protein product is CASSPSTVFNYGYTF.

This clone was seen a single time. This chain connects TRBV7-2 to TRBJ2-1; a possible D gene is TRBD2 (6 bases). Trimming removed 1 base from V and 1 base from J, with 20 bases in between. The germline V gene encodes CDR1 SGHTA and CDR2 FQGNSA. The CDR3 totals 19 residues. CDR3 coding DNA: TGTGCCAGCAGCTTAGGGGTGGTCGTCGCGGGGAGATCCTACAATGAGCAGTTCTTC. It translates to CASSLGVVVAGRSYNEQFF.

This clone appeared once. The chain links TRBV14 to TRBJ2-5, with D tentatively TRBD1 (6 bases). The V and J ends lost 4 bases and 2 bases respectively, with 11 bases between them. Germline V lookup: CDR1 SGHDN, CDR2 FVKESK. CDR3 length: 14 residues. CDR3 nucleotides: TGTGCCAGCAGCCCCCGGGACATTCAAGAGACCCAGTACTTC. It codes for CASSPRDIQETQYF.